A single sample gave rise to the 21 T cell receptor beta chains below, sequenced in a study of cytomegalovirus exposure and HLA in healthy donors (TCRdb year 2017). Library preparation employed the immunoSEQ multiplex PCR assay. For the multiplex PCR, a mixture combining 60 forward primers for TCR Vbeta segments and 13 reverse primers for TCR Jbeta segments was used. This immuneACCESS table, as held by TCRdb, lists in-frame sequences with V and J called but not all clones. Of the missing ones, under half trace to an unresolved V gene in checked studies; the others have no known cause. For this sample there are under 200,000 clones; about four fifths appear just once. The ten largest clonotypes hold 13% to 15% of the sample. The material sequenced was PBMCs. The receptors were gathered from a woman aged 25 to 39 in good health and CMV-seropositive.

The chain has TRBV28 and TRBJ1-6; D is unclear. V gave up 6 bases and J gave up 6 bases, with 18 bases separating them. Germline V gene lookup returns CDR1 MDHEN and CDR2 SYDVKM. CDR3 length: 16 amino acids. Here the CDR3 reads CASSSGPGPVNSPLHF. The CDR3 coding sequence is TGTGCCAGCAGCAGTGGGCCTGGGCCGGTTAATTCACCCCTCCACTTT.

V and J are TRBV29-1 and TRBJ1-5; D is ambiguous. Per the germline V gene, CDR1 is SQVTM and CDR2 is ANQGSEA. Trimming took off 4 bases at V and 4 bases at J, with 5 bases between the two ends. This CDR3 region has 11 residues. The DNA for the CDR3 is TGCAGCGTTGGAGGGAATCAGCCCCAGCATTTT. Amino acid sequence: CSVGGNQPQHF.

The chain has TRBV6-5 and TRBJ2-7, with D possibly being TRBD1 (5 bases). Germline V gene data show CDR1 as MNHEY and CDR2 as SVGAGI. Trimming stripped 2 bases from V and 6 bases from J, with 11 bases between. The CDR3 contains 13 residues. As DNA, the CDR3 is TGTGCCAGCAGTTACCCCGACAGTCGCGAGCAGTACTTC. It specifies CASSYPDSREQYF.

The CDR3 protein is CASSPPVQGGETQYF. In DNA form, the CDR3 reads TGTGCCAGCTCACCACCGGTACAGGGGGGAGAGACCCAGTACTTC. J is TRBJ2-5 and V is TRBV18; TRBD1 aligns across 8 bases. The CDR3 sequence is 15 residues long. The trim removed 0 bases at V and 4 bases at J, leaving 4 bases unmatched. Per the germline V gene, CDR1 is KGHSH and CDR2 is LQKENI.

This clone was seen a handful of times. The chain employs TRBV10-3 and TRBJ2-7, with a weak D call TRBD1 (6 bases). Germline assignment: CDR1 ENHRY and CDR2 SYGVKD. The length of the CDR3 is 14 residues. With 6 bases removed from V and 1 base from J, the gap between germline ends came to 13 bases. The CDR3 DNA sequence: TGTGCCATCAGCCCAGGGGCGGATTCCTACGAGCAGTACTTC. This gives the protein CAISPGADSYEQYF.

The chain has TRBV5-8 and TRBJ2-3; 8 nucleotides align to TRBD2. This CDR3 contains 16 residues. Germline assignment: CDR1 SGHTS and CDR2 YDEGEE. V lost 2 bases and J lost 1; bases outside the gene matches: 6. The CDR3 DNA follows: TGTGCCAGCAGCTTCAGTAGCGGGGACCGCACAGATACGCAGTATTTT. Translation gives CASSFSSGDRTDTQYF.

The genes are TRBV18 and TRBJ1-1; D not resolved. From germline, CDR1 is KGHSH and CDR2 LQKENI. The ends were cut back, 3 bases at V and 2 bases at J, with 10 bases in the middle. The CDR3 sequence is 14 residues long. The CDR3 region has the DNA TGTGCCAGCTCACCTCCCGGGAGAAACACTGAAGCTTTCTTT. Translated: CASSPPGRNTEAFF.

This chain uses TRBV7-8 with TRBJ1-3; D is undetermined. Germline-derived CDR1 and CDR2 are SGHVS and FQNEAQ. The CDR3 length is 15 residues. Trimming took off 3 bases at V and 2 bases at J, with 11 bases between the two ends. CDR3 coding DNA: TGTGCCAGCAGCTTCCAAACGGAGCCTGGAAACACCATATATTTT. This translates into CASSFQTEPGNTIYF.

The genes are TRBV4-3 and TRBJ2-7; D is unresolved. The CDR3 contains 15 residues. Germline V gives CDR1 LGHNA, CDR2 YSLEER. The V end was cut by 1 base, the J end by 2 bases, with 12 bases between. Written as DNA, the CDR3 is TGCGCCAGCAGCCAAGTCACCAGGCCTGCCTACGAGCAGTACTTC. Protein product: CASSQVTRPAYEQYF.

The chain carries TRBV11-3 and TRBJ2-5; TRBD1 might be the D (6 bases). With the DNA end fitting TRBJ2-7 better, the J assignment may be wrong. Per the germline V gene, CDR1 is SGHNT and CDR2 is YENEEA. CDR3 length: 12 residues. The CDR3 DNA is TGTGCCAGCAACACAGGGTTTGACGAGCAGTACTTC. Its translation is CASNTGFDEQYF.

This chain uses TRBV5-1 with TRBJ2-7, with D perhaps matching TRBD2 (5 bases). The V end lost 8 bases, the J end lost 3 bases, and 12 bases lay between the germline ends. The CDR3 is 12 amino acids. From germline, CDR1 is SGHRS and CDR2 YFSETQ. CDR3 residues: CASSTGNYEQYF. The CDR3 DNA is TGCGCCAGTTCGACGGGAAACTACGAGCAGTACTTC.

The V gene is TRBV9, the J gene TRBJ2-1; tentatively, D is TRBD2 (7 bases). The CDR3 has 17 amino acids. V lost 0 bases and J lost 7, with 20 bases in between. CDR1 and CDR2 (germline): SGDLS, YYNGEE. Here the CDR3 reads CASSVDGGPSWGNEQFF. The CDR3 nucleotides read TGTGCCAGCAGCGTAGACGGGGGGCCGAGTTGGGGGAATGAGCAGTTCTTC. Combining the CDR3 with reference TRBV9 and TRBJ2-1 gives the whole variable domain DSGVTQTPKHLITATGQRVTLRCSPRSGDLSVYWYQQSLDQGLQFLIQYYNGEERAKGNILERFSAQQFPDLHSELNLSSLELGDSALYFCASSVDGGPSWGNEQFFGPGTRLTVL.

This clone was seen once. The V call is TRBV30, the J call TRBJ1-1; D perhaps matches TRBD1 (5 bases). The germline gives CDR1 GTSNPN, CDR2 SVGIG (reference sequence). This CDR3 is 13 amino acids long. Trimming took off 3 bases at V and 0 bases at J, with 8 bases between the two ends. In DNA, the CDR3 is TGTGCCTGGAGGGTGACAGTGAACACTGAAGCTTTCTTT. Translation gives CAWRVTVNTEAFF.

In its sample, this clone was seen a few times. The V call is TRBV11-2, the J call TRBJ2-1, with 10 bases lining up with TRBD2. Germline assignment: CDR1 SGHAT and CDR2 FQNNGV. There are 12 residues in the CDR3. After removal of 2 bases from V and 15 bases from J, the junction contained 4 bases not matched to a gene. The CDR3 loop is CASSLTSGNAFF. In DNA form, the CDR3 reads TGTGCCAGCAGCTTAACTAGCGGGAATGCGTTCTTC.

The chain has TRBV4-1 and TRBJ2-2; tentative D call: TRBD1 (6 bases). Germline lookup yields CDR1 MGHRA and CDR2 YSYEKL. CDR3 size: 16 residues. V lost 3 bases and J 5 bases, leaving 16 bases between the germline ends. This chain's CDR3 is CASSQINRARTGELFF. CDR3 nucleotides: TGCGCCAGCAGCCAGATAAACAGGGCGCGGACCGGGGAGCTGTTTTTT.

The gene calls are TRBV19 and TRBJ2-7; TRBD1 might be the D (6 bases). Trimming shortened V by 6 bases and J by 6 bases, and 15 bases separated the two germline ends. The CDR3 loop spans 13 amino acids. Per the germline V gene, CDR1 is LNHDA and CDR2 is SQIVND (reference sequence). CDR3 residues: CASSLSRTAEQYF. CDR3 bases: TGTGCCAGTAGCCTCAGTCGGACAGCCGAGCAGTACTTC. The full variable domain, rest sourced from reference TRBV19 and TRBJ2-7, is DGGITQSPKYLFRKEGQNVTLSCEQNLNHDAMYWYRQDPGQGLRLIYYSQIVNDFQKGDIAEGYSVSREKKESFPLTVTSAQKNPTAFYLCASSLSRTAEQYFGPGTRLTVT.

This clone was detected only a few times. The CDR3 sequence is CASSYGRGQAFF. The CDR3 region has the DNA TGTGCCAGCAGTTACGGAAGGGGTCAGGCTTTCTTT. The chain is built from TRBV6-5 and TRBJ1-1, with TRBD1 as a possible D gene (5 bases). The CDR3 runs 12 residues. Trimming shortened V by 2 bases and J by 11 bases, and 12 bases separated the two germline ends. Germline V gene sequence: CDR1 MNHEY, CDR2 SVGAGI.

This chain links TRBV13 with TRBJ2-7; D is perhaps TRBD2 (7 bases). The V and J ends lost 2 bases and 2 bases respectively, with 19 bases between them. The germline gives CDR1 PRHDT, CDR2 FYEKMQ (reference sequence). This CDR3 is 17 amino acids long. CDR3 in amino acids: CASSLRSLWGGTYEQYF. As DNA, the CDR3 is TGTGCCAGCAGCTTACGATCGCTGTGGGGGGGCACCTACGAGCAGTACTTC.

V is TRBV11-2 and J is TRBJ1-5, with D perhaps matching TRBD1 (5 bases). CDR3 length equals 14 residues. V was pared by 4 bases and J by 7 bases, with 14 bases between. Per germline, CDR1 SGHAT and CDR2 FQNNGV. The CDR3 DNA reads TGTGCCAGCAGCTCCGGCGGGGGAGGGCAGCCCCAGCATTTT. Its protein product is CASSSGGGGQPQHF.

This clone was detected only a few times. V gene TRBV21-1 combines with J gene TRBJ2-5; the listed D gene, TRBD1, was not tested against the DNA. TRBJ2-7 matches the DNA end more closely, so the J call is doubtful. TRBV21-1 is a known pseudogene. This CDR3 contains 13 residues. This CDR3 reads CASRGDRDYEQYF. In DNA form, the CDR3 reads TGTGCCAGCCGCGGGGACAGGGATTACGAGCAGTACTTC.

V gene TRBV28 combines with J gene TRBJ1-2; 10 positions agree with TRBD1. V shed 2 bases, J shed 5 bases, and the junction held 8 bases outside the gene matches. The CDR3 length is 16 residues. Germline lookup yields CDR1 MDHEN and CDR2 SYDVKM. CDR3 in amino acids: CASSLPTGGRRYGYTF. The CDR3 DNA is TGTGCCAGCAGTTTACCGACAGGGGGCCGGAGATATGGCTACACCTTC.